This T cell receptor (beta chain) was recovered during a study of T cells in Graves' hyperthyroidism and ophthalmopathy. General observations from the study: Also found in blood were most expanded thyroid clonotypes above 0.001.

Criteria for exclusion of patients were uncontrolled infection, other autoimmune disease, pregnancy or lactation. For the diagnoses, clinical symptoms, serum thyroxine and TRAb, thyroid ultrasound and orbital computed tomography were used. The PBMCs were sourced from fresh peripheral blood (around 10 ml). Template material for amplifying TCR beta CDR3 regions consisted of RNA transcripts. The HTBI primer set drove a first-round RT-PCR of the TCR CDR3. From the multiplex PCR reads, TCRdb called clonotypes with MiXCR, one entry per CDR3 protein. The table includes about 500,000 distinct CDR3 sequences, about 16% detected once. Worth noting for this clonotype: Its target is not known. A read error may account for a junction end that differs from germline.

Germline CDR1 SGHTA, CDR2 FQGNSA. This CDR3 is built from 16 residues. The receptor was derived from a woman in her 30s with Graves' ophthalmopathy. The sequenced sample consisted of blood. This chain joins TRBV7-2 and TRBJ2-1; perhaps TRBD2 as D (6 bases). CDR3 in DNA: TGCGCCAGCAGCCAAGAGTGGAGGGAACCCTACAATGAGCAGTTCTTC. This codes for CASSQEWREPYNEQFF.